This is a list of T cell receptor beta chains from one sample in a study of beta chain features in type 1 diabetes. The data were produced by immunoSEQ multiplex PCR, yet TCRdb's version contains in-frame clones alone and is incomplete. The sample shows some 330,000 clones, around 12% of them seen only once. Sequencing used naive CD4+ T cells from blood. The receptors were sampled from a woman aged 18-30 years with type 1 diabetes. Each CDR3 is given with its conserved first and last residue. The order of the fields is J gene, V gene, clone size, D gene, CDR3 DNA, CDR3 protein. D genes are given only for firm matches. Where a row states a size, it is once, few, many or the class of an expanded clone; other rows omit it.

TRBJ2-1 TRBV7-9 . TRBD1 TGTGCCAGCAGCTTGGACCCAGGGACAGGGTCATACAATGAGCAGTTCTTC CASSLDPGTGSYNEQFF
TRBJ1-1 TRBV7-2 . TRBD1 TGTGCCAGCAGCTTAGGGGGGACAGTTGAAGCTTTCTTT CASSLGGTVEAFF
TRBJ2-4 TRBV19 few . TGTGCCAGTAGTTACACGTCCCTAGCCAAAAACATTCAGTACTTC CASSYTSLAKNIQYF
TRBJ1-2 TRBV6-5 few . TGTGCCAGCAGATTCTATACCCCGGGGGATGGCTACACCTTC CASRFYTPGDGYTF
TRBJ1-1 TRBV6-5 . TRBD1 TGTGCCAGCAGTCCAGGGGGGACGAACACTGAAGCTTTCTTT CASSPGGTNTEAFF
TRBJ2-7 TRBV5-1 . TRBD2 TGCGCCAGCAGCTTGGGACTAGCGGGAACCGAGCAGTACTTC CASSLGLAGTEQYF
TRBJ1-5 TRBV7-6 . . TGTGCCAGCAGCATGGGGTCGGGGATAAGCAATCAGCCCCAGCATTTT CASSMGSGISNQPQHF
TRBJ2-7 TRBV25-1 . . TGTGCCAGCAGCGGACAGCCGTCCTACGAGCAGTACTTC CASSGQPSYEQYF
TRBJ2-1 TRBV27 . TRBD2 TGTGCCAGCAGTCCCGCCCCGACTAGCTTTTCCTACAATGAGCAGTTCTTC CASSPAPTSFSYNEQFF
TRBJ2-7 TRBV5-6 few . TGTGCCAGCAGCTGGGGGGTCTCCTACGAGCAGTACTTC CASSWGVSYEQYF